This TCR beta chain appears in the sequencing data of a study of blood T cell repertoires in COVID-19 (dated by TCRdb to between 2020 and 2021). At the level of the whole study: Collaborator samples came from the United States, Italy and Spain and covered acute and convalescent phases of COVID-19. Where available, HLA class I and class II types were obtained from metadata supplied by the sample provider rather than from assay-based typing. Subjects who had been exposed to COVID-19, were actively infected with it, or had recovered from it provided the deeply sampled blood TCRbeta repertoires that made up the dataset. The samples were drawn from the first 160 participants of the ongoing ImmuneRACE study and from over a thousand subjects provided by 6 global collaborators. The prospective study material was composed of cDNA or gDNA derived from T cells, B-cell-depleted T cells, or PBMCs. The repertoires were released in a freely available public database meant as a resource for research on the immune response to SARS-CoV-2. The sample metadata nearly always contained a de-identified subject ID, COVID-19 status, age in years and sex.

Enrolling through a virtual design, the prospective study's participants ranged in age from roughly 18 to 89 years and lived across about two dozen United States geographic areas. In the prospective study, participants were assigned to cohorts based on the clinical history participants reported in a screening survey and a study questionnaire. A participant counted as exposed if, within 2 weeks of entering the study, that participant had been in contact with someone who had a PCR-confirmed or clinician-diagnosed COVID-19 case. In the prospective study, mobile phlebotomists collected whole blood, serum and a nasopharyngeal or oropharyngeal swab from each participant. Over a roughly 2-month period, participants in the prospective study had the option of providing additional blood draws and questionnaires. Blood samples from the prospective study were shipped frozen or at room temperature prior to DNA extraction.

With regard to this clone: Which antigen it targets is not known. Base qualities are not at hand, and no much larger clone is one base apart.

Its CDR3 holds 18 amino acids, cysteine through phenylalanine. Of the read, only the CDR3 DNA is kept; its 54 bases are in frame from base 1. As encoded in the germline V gene, CDR1 is SNHLY while CDR2 is FYNNEI. V ends up 1 base short and J 2 bases short, with an unmatched junction base count of 6. TCRbeta CDR3 regions were amplified from genomic DNA using the immunoSEQ Assay, a bias-controlled multiplex PCR. As for how the authors treated the data: Within the assay, amplification of reference gene primers was used to estimate how many nucleated cells each sample contained. To quantify the absolute abundance of each unique TCRbeta CDR3 rearrangement, sequence reads were collapsed and filtered. For each sample, productive Simpson clonality was calculated by taking the square root of Simpson's diversity index across productive rearrangements. TCRdb obtained this table from immuneACCESS and retained in-frame rearrangements with V and J assigned. These tables miss some clones; where compared with another copy, unresolved V genes account for less than half of the shortfall, and the remainder is unexplained. V, J and clone size were drawn from that table, and D and trimming were deduced from the DNA. The sample data list hundreds of thousands of clones, and 83% of these were observed just once. Roughly 5% of the sample is taken by the ten largest.

Overall study results and their limits: The amount of clinical and demographic metadata varied by source and participant and was provided uncurated.

This receptor was taken from a woman aged 50 to 60 who had been exposed to COVID-19. Specimen: PBMCs or T cells enriched from blood (not recorded which). The sequence joins TRBV2 to TRBJ2-2, with 11 bases aligning to TRBD2. The nucleotide sequence is given as TGTGCCAGCAGTGAAGGACTAGCGGGGAAACTAAACACCGGGGAGCTGTTTTTT. Its translation reads: CASSEGLAGKLNTGELFF.